This paragraph reports one T cell receptor (beta chain). No antigen is known for it. No much larger clone is present one base from it, and per-base qualities are unavailable. The immunoSEQ Assay, a bias-controlled multiplex PCR, was used to amplify TCRbeta CDR3 regions from genomic DNA. As for the original processing: Nucleated cell counts per sample were estimated from amplification of reference gene primers within the assay. Sequence reads were collapsed and filtered to measure the absolute abundance of every unique TCRbeta CDR3 rearrangement. For each sample, productive Simpson clonality was calculated by taking the square root of Simpson's diversity index across productive rearrangements. Here the immuneACCESS table is served through TCRdb, limited to in-frame sequences with V and J called. Missing clones are a known gap in these copies; in checked studies unresolved V genes cover under half, and the rest lacks a known reason. For V, J and clone size, that table is used; D and trimming come from the DNA. For this sample the table gives 270,000 or so clones, of which roughly 89% were detected only once. The ten largest clones capture roughly 10% of the sample.

V is pared back by 6 bases and J by 4 bases, with 7 bases lying between the germline termini. Reading from cysteine to phenylalanine, the CDR3 counts 11 amino acids. Just CDR3 DNA is preserved here, 33 bases in frame from base 1. CDR1 and CDR2 (DFQATT, SNEGSKA) derive from the germline V gene (reference sequence). One collaborating source in Seattle enrolled patients while the patients were actively infected and followed the patients over time throughout the course of disease. Each collaborating institution followed its own protocols to collect whole blood in K2EDTA tubes. For TCRbeta analysis, collaborators shipped samples in one of three forms: frozen whole blood, isolated PBMCs, or DNA extracted from either of those sample types. This specimen belongs to a study of blood T cell repertoires in COVID-19 (dated by TCRdb to 2018 to 2020). Background on the whole study: Samples covering the acute and convalescent phases of COVID-19 were provided by collaborators in the United States, Italy and Spain. The prospective study material was composed of cDNA or gDNA derived from T cells, B-cell-depleted T cells, or PBMCs. Deeply sampled blood TCRbeta repertoires from subjects exposed to, actively infected with, or recovered from COVID-19 were included in the dataset. The repertoires were released in a freely available public database intended as a resource for research on the immune response to SARS-CoV-2. The samples were drawn from two sources: the first 160 participants of the ongoing ImmuneRACE study, and 1,000 to 1,500 subjects contributed by 6 global collaborators. Nearly every sample came with metadata listing a de-identified subject ID, COVID-19 status, age in years and sex. Where available, HLA class I and class II types were taken from metadata supplied by the sample provider and were not determined by assay-based typing.

General conclusions and limits of the study: The quantity of clinical and demographic metadata differed by source and by participant and was supplied without curation.

The source is a woman in her twenties or thirties with COVID-19, enrolled during active disease. The chain was built from TRBV20-1 and TRBJ1-3; no confident D gene assignment can be made. The sequencing input was peripheral blood. The CDR3 here reads CSALFGNTIYF. The nucleotide sequence is TGCAGTGCCCTGTTCGGAAACACCATATATTTT.